The T cell receptor (beta chain) under discussion was sequenced for a study of T cell responses to AZD1222 COVID-19 vaccine. Study-wide points: Females made up more of the donors, who were largely white British, and clonal diversity may have come out too low. Along spike, vaccine-associated CD4 TCRs were found throughout, with dominance at 160-218 and 743-854. No day 14 peak samples; only post-peak repertoires were characterized.

V lost 2 bases, J lost 6 bases, and 8 bases stayed unmatched. Germline CDR1 GTSNPN, CDR2 SVGIG (reference sequence). The CDR3 totals 14 residues. Comments on this clone: The target antigen is unknown.

Measured with immunoSEQ multiplex PCR; TCRdb has only the in-frame clones, and not every one. The data show more than 85,000 clones, roughly nine tenths seen once. The sequencing used peripheral blood, collected on day 0 of AZD1222 vaccination. The TCR was taken from an adult in good health. The chain recombines TRBV30 with TRBJ1-1; 8 nucleotides align to TRBD1. The CDR3 DNA sequence: TGTGCCTGGAGTATGGACAGGGATGGGTCTGAAGCTTTCTTT. Protein: CAWSMDRDGSEAFF.